The clone carrying this T cell receptor (beta chain) was recorded only once. With 2 bases removed from V and 3 bases from J, the gap between germline ends came to 10 bases. CDR1 is LNHDA, CDR2 SQIVND, per germline (reference sequence). This CDR3 is built from 15 residues. These data belong to a study of control samples from healthy donors and cancer patients. Clones were sequenced by immunoSEQ multiplex PCR, and TCRdb holds only the in-frame ones, with some missing. The sample records about 150,000 clones, about nine tenths being singletons. This rearrangement joins TRBV19 to TRBJ2-2; maybe TRBD1 (5 bases). Input material: blood. The source of this sequence is a young man in good health. This CDR3 reads CASSITGAYTGELFF. The CDR3 DNA reads TGTGCCAGTAGTATAACAGGAGCATACACCGGGGAGCTGTTTTTT.